Listed here are 4 T cell receptor beta chains from one sample, sequenced in a study of blood T cells in healthy people across ages (dated by TCRdb to the mid-2010s). Library prep was done by 5' RACE. The instrument given in TCRdb is Illumina HiSeq 2500. The second PCR ran for roughly 7 to 11 cycles and used a J-beta primer mix along with a sample-barcoded 5' primer. TCRdb reran the public reads through fastp at Q25 and MiXCR, keeping productive beta chains. When rows share a CDR3 protein, they turn into one entry using the most common DNA and genes. This sample comprises a few hundred thousand distinct CDR3 sequences, 27% of them detected only once. Of the sample, roughly 28% is held by the ten largest clones. Material for sequencing was blood. These receptors originate from a woman in her 70s in good health.

The rearrangement joins TRBV29-1 to TRBJ1-4; weak D call: TRBD1 (5 bases). The CDR3 extends over 12 amino acids. CDR1 is SQVTM and CDR2 is ANQGSEA in the germline V gene. V lost 7 bases and J lost 4, with 10 bases in between. CDR3 loop: CSGSGVNEKLFF. The CDR3 DNA follows: TGCAGCGGCTCGGGGGTTAATGAAAAACTGTTTTTT.

The table lists this clonotype with a few counts. The chain carries TRBV12-3 or TRBV12-4 and TRBJ2-1; D may be TRBD1 (6 bases). CDR3 size: 11 residues. V was pared by 8 bases and J by 6 bases, with 8 bases between. CDR3 loop: CASGQINEQFF. CDR3 sequence (DNA): TGTGCCAGCGGACAGATCAATGAGCAGTTCTTC.

This clonotype was picked up many times. The chain employs TRBV5-8 and TRBJ1-6, with D possibly TRBD1 on 5 matching bases. CDR1 is SGHTS, CDR2 YDEGEE, per germline. Trimming stripped 0 bases from V and 3 bases from J, with 19 bases between. The CDR3 is made up of 19 amino acids. The CDR3 DNA reads as TGTGCCAGCAGCTTGGAGGGGCTCGATCGAGCTAACTATAATTCACCCCTCCACTTT. This sequence encodes CASSLEGLDRANYNSPLHF.

This clonotype was found a few times. This chain uses TRBV10-2 with TRBJ2-1; the match to TRBD2 covers 11 bases. This CDR3 has 17 residues. The trim removed 0 bases at V and 5 bases at J, leaving 6 bases unmatched. Germline CDR1 and CDR2: WSHSY and SAAADI. CDR3 sequence reads: CASSESRLAGRDNEQFF. DNA of the CDR3: TGCGCCAGCAGTGAGTCCCGACTAGCGGGAAGGGACAATGAGCAGTTCTTC.